This TCR beta chain was identified during a study of T and B cells in COVID-19 patients. Study outcomes and limitations: Patients with COVID-19 reportedly showed strongly skewed T cell receptor beta variable and joining gene usage.

In regard to this clonotype: Its antigen is as yet unknown.

From blood, about 240-550 ng of genomic DNA served as TRB template. V was shortened by 3 bases and J by 2 bases, with 10 bases between the two germline ends. There are 13 residues in the CDR3. The V gene's germline CDR1 is DFQATT and CDR2 SNEGSKA (reference sequence). TRB rearrangements were amplified by multiplex PCR with BIOMED2 TRB-A/B primers. TCRdb analysed the multiplex PCR reads with MiXCR anew, one entry per CDR3 protein. This sample has 13,000 or so distinct CDR3 sequences; roughly 27% occur once, and the top ten carry about 4.1%. The sequencing sample was made of blood. The gene calls are TRBV20-1 and TRBJ1-1; D is possibly TRBD1 (5 bases). The clonotype comes from a human donor who had recovered from COVID-19. The CDR3 DNA reads TGCAGTGCTAGCCGGGACGTCAACACTGAAGCTTTCTTT. This codes for CSASRDVNTEAFF.